Sequencing of this T cell receptor (beta chain) was carried out in a study of OX40 agonist ivuxolimab in advanced cancers. Repertoires were generated with immunoSEQ multiplex PCR, while TCRdb's copy carries only in-frame clones and drops some. The profile covers tens of thousands of clones, with approximately 90% appearing a single time and about 7.7% taken by the ten largest. The sample consisted of CD4+ or CD8+ T cells sorted from blood, taken in a trial of the OX40 agonist ivuxolimab. The origin of this receptor is an adult with an advanced solid tumor such as melanoma, head and neck, liver or kidney cancer.

The DNA of the CDR3 is TGTGCCAGCAGTTTCTCGGGACGGCCCGGCCAAGAGACCCAGTACTTC. It codes for CASSFSGRPGQETQYF. V and J are TRBV27 and TRBJ2-5; D may be TRBD1 or TRBD2 (5 bases each). Trimming pared 3 bases from V and 1 base from J, leaving 15 bases between. Germline CDR1 MNHEY, CDR2 SMNVEV (reference sequence). The CDR3 consists of 16 residues.